The clone carrying this TCR beta chain has just a few counts. As yet, its antigen is unknown. The entry originates in a study of blood T cells in healthy people across ages. Through a sample-barcoded 5' primer and a J-beta primer mix, a second PCR was run for roughly 7 to 11 cycles. TCRdb used MiXCR to reprocess the 5' RACE reads, holding one entry per CDR3 protein. The sample lists some 800,000 distinct CDR3 sequences; approximately 25% were seen once. Broader study findings: Per million T cells, the diversity of TCR beta decreased roughly linearly as age advanced. Correlation between TCR beta diversity and naive T cell percentage was strong.

V lost 2 bases to trimming and J lost 0 bases, with 8 bases between them. Germline assignment: CDR1 MGHRA and CDR2 YSYEKL. This CDR3 comprises 15 residues. These sequences were also reported in another study, on T cells of mothers and their children. That paper adds: The sample comes from roughly 9 healthy Caucasian donors: mothers and children.

V gene TRBV4-1 combines with J gene TRBJ1-5; the D is unclear. The TCR comes from a boy aged 5-17 years in good health. Sequencing was carried out using blood. Written as DNA, the CDR3 is TGCGCCAGCAGCCAAAAGGGAGATAGCAATCAGCCCCAGCATTTT. Translating it yields CASSQKGDSNQPQHF.